This TCR beta chain was recorded in a study of T-cell memory formation after mild COVID-19. Study-level results: Clones contracting over day 15 to 85 were CD4/CD8 balanced, with later expanders leaning CD4+.

V lost 2 bases, J lost 2 bases, and 2 bases stayed unmatched. CDR1 is KGHDR, CDR2 SFDVKD, per germline. The length of the CDR3 is 15 residues. Constant-segment-primed 5'RACE gave TCR alpha and TCR beta cDNA libraries with sample barcodes and UMIs. TCRdb re-derived calls from the 5' RACE reads in MiXCR, one entry per CDR3 protein. The table has about 60,000 distinct CDR3 sequences, 10% to 15% seen once; the top ten hold under 25%. As concerns this clonotype: The antigen is unknown.

The sequencing sample was made of PBMCs or a T cell subset sorted from them (not recorded which). The receptor comes from a man younger than 35 who had mild COVID-19 (a few samples of this study predate the infection). Cell type and time point are not known. The V call is TRBV24-1, the J call TRBJ2-3, with 8 bases identical to TRBD1. CDR3 coding DNA: TGTGCCACCAGTGATTCGCAGGGGGCCACAGATACGCAGTATTTT. Its protein product is CATSDSQGATDTQYF.